The 5 T cell receptor beta chains listed next were all sequenced from one sample in a study of blood T cell repertoires in COVID-19. Method: immunoSEQ multiplex PCR; TCRdb's copy keeps in-frame clones and lacks some. The sample has about 140,000 clones; around 78% are singletons. The specimen sequenced was peripheral blood. These receptors came from a woman of 80 years or more with active or convalescent COVID-19.

The chain has TRBV7-2 and TRBJ2-3; tentative D call: TRBD1 (6 bases). The ends were cut back, 3 bases at V and 3 bases at J, with 10 bases in the middle. The CDR3 loop spans 14 amino acids. Germline V CDR1 and CDR2: SGHTA, FQGNSA. CDR3 DNA: TGTGCCAGCAGCTTTGGACAGCGTACAGATACGCAGTATTTT. This gives the protein CASSFGQRTDTQYF.

The chain joins TRBV9 to TRBJ2-1; TRBD2 agrees at 14 bases. Losses at the gene ends were 0 bases for V and 9 bases for J; bases not matched to a gene: 5. Germline V lookup: CDR1 SGDLS, CDR2 YYNGEE. The CDR3 covers 16 residues. The CDR3 sequence is CASSVGLAGGPSEQFF. The CDR3 bases are TGTGCCAGCAGCGTAGGACTAGCGGGGGGGCCCAGTGAGCAGTTCTTC.

The chain combines TRBV29-1 with TRBJ2-7; weak D call: TRBD1 (5 bases). V lost 4 bases and J 4 bases, leaving 11 bases between the germline ends. This CDR3 region has 12 residues. CDR1 is SQVTM and CDR2 is ANQGSEA in the germline V gene. The CDR3 loop is CSVVGVEYEQYF. The CDR3 coding sequence is TGCAGCGTTGTAGGGGTAGAGTACGAGCAGTACTTC.

V usage is TRBV6-5 and J usage is TRBJ1-1; TRBD1 matches 11 bases. Germline CDR1 reads MNHEY; CDR2 reads SVGAGI. After removal of 6 bases from V and 5 bases from J, the junction contained 8 bases not matched to a gene. The CDR3 has 15 residues. The DNA of the CDR3 is TGTGCCAGCAGGAGGGGGGGACAGGGGGGAACTGAAGCTTTCTTT. It specifies CASRRGGQGGTEAFF.

The chain employs TRBV15 and TRBJ1-5, with TRBD1 identical over 7 bases. CDR3 length: 14 amino acids. The germline CDR1 and CDR2 sequences are LNHNV and YYDKDF (reference sequence). With V trimmed by 1 base and J by 6 bases, 3 bases remained unmatched. CDR3 residues: CATSRVQGVQPQHF. In DNA, the CDR3 is TGTGCCACCAGCAGAGTCCAGGGGGTTCAGCCCCAGCATTTT. Full variable domain (missing parts from reference TRBV15 and TRBJ1-5): DAMVIQNPRYQVTQFGKPVTLSCSQTLNHNVMYWYQQKSSQAPKLLFHYYDKDFNNEADTPDNFQSRRPNTSFCFLDIRSPGLGDTAMYLCATSRVQGVQPQHFGDGTRLSIL.